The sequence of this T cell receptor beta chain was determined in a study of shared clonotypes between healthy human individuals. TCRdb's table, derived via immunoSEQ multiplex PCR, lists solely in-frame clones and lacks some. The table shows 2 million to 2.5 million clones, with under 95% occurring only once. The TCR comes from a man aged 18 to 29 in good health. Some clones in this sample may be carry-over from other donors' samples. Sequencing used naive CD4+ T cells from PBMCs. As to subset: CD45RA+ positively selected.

CDR3 nucleotide sequence: TGTGCCACCGCGGACAGAGCGAACTCAGAGACCCAGTACTTC. It is translated as CATADRANSETQYF. The chain has TRBV10-3 and TRBJ2-5; perhaps TRBD1 as D (6 bases). Looked up from germline, CDR1 is ENHRY and CDR2 is SYGVKD. CDR3 length equals 14 residues. V lost 10 bases, J lost 4 bases, and 19 bases lay in between.